The T cell receptor (beta chain) under discussion was sequenced for a study of blood T cell repertoires in COVID-19. The CDR3 is 14 amino acids. V was trimmed by 4 bases and J by 5 bases, leaving 14 bases between them. Germline V gene lookup returns CDR1 SGHTA and CDR2 FQGTGA. Measured with immunoSEQ multiplex PCR; TCRdb has only the in-frame clones, and not every one. This table has around 200,000 clones, over 80% appearing once. J is TRBJ2-5 and V is TRBV7-3, with a weak D call TRBD2 (6 bases). The clonotype was recovered from a human donor in a cohort sampled during active COVID-19. Sequenced input: peripheral blood. The CDR3 DNA is TGTGCCAGCAGCTCAACCGGGACTCCTGAGACCCAGTACTTC. Its protein product is CASSSTGTPETQYF.